The clone carrying this T cell receptor beta chain turned up a few times. Its matching antigen is unknown. These data are taken from a study of CD8 T cells in ankylosing spondylitis. Quantitative 5'-RACE with molecular barcodes generated TCR beta libraries. TCRdb redid the calling of the 5' RACE reads with MiXCR, one entry per CDR3 protein. The sample holds around 770,000 distinct CDR3 sequences, around 19% seen once. The CDR3 runs to 15 residues. Trimming removed 6 bases from V and 2 bases from J; junction bases left unmatched: 7. Germline V gene data show CDR1 as SGHRS and CDR2 as YFSETQ. Whole-study results and caveats: Researchers reportedly found disease-linked clones significantly enriched in matched ankylosing spondylitis synovial fluid. One TCR beta motif, made up of under ten highly homologous variants, appeared characteristic of ankylosing spondylitis blood.

The sample consisted of blood, either unsorted or a sorted T cell fraction (not recorded which). The clonotype comes from a male donor with ankylosing spondylitis. V is TRBV5-1 and J is TRBJ2-1, with 8 bases lining up with TRBD1. CDR3 nucleotides: TGCGCCAGCACGATAAAGACAGGGGCCTACAATGAGCAGTTCTTC. This codes for CASTIKTGAYNEQFF.